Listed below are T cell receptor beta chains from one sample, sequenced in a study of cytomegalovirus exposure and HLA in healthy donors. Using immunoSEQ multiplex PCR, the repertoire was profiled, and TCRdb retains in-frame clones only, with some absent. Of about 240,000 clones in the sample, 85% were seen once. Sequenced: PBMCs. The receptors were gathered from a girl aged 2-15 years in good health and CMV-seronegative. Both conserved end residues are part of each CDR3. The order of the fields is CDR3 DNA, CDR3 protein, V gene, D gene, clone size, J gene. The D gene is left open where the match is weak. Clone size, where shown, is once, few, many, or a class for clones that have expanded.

TGTGCCAGTAGTAAAAACCTCGGGGCCGGGGAGCTGTTTTTT	CASSKNLGAGELFF	TRBV19	.	.	TRBJ2-2
TGCGCCAGCAGCTTGGCAGGACTAGCGGGAGGAGAGACCCAGTACTTC	CASSLAGLAGGETQYF	TRBV5-1	TRBD2	.	TRBJ2-5
TGTGCCAGCAGCAGACAACCGGGACTAGCGGGGGCGAAAAGCTCCTACGAGCAGTACTTC	CASSRQPGLAGAKSSYEQYF	TRBV21-1	.	.	TRBJ2-7
TGTGCCAGCAGCATACGCTTCCGGACAGGGATGAACACTGAAGCTTTCTTT	CASSIRFRTGMNTEAFF	TRBV4-2	TRBD1	few	TRBJ1-1
TGTGCCAGCAGATCCGGACTAGCGGGAGGCTACGAGCAGTACTTC	CASRSGLAGGYEQYF	TRBV27	TRBD2	.	TRBJ2-7
TGTGCCAGCAGGCGGGACAGGGGGCGGGAGACCCAGTACTTC	CASRRDRGRETQYF	TRBV6-1	TRBD1	.	TRBJ2-5
TGCAGGGTAGGACAGAAGTACGAGCAGTACTTC	CRVGQKYEQYF	TRBV20-1	.	.	TRBJ2-7
TGTGCCAGCAGCTTGGGTGGGGAGCATAATCAGCCCCAGCATTTT	CASSLGGEHNQPQHF	TRBV5-6	.	.	TRBJ1-5
TGTGCCAGCAGCCCACGACTAGCGGGGGTTTCGGAGACCCAGTACTTC	CASSPRLAGVSETQYF	TRBV11-2	TRBD2	few	TRBJ2-5
TGTGCCAGCAGTGAATTACAGGCCTATGGCTACACCTTC	CASSELQAYGYTF	TRBV25-1	.	.	TRBJ1-2
TGTGCCAGCAGCTTGGGAGACAGGGACAATGAGCAGTTCTTC	CASSLGDRDNEQFF	TRBV5-4	TRBD1	.	TRBJ2-1
TGTGCCAGCAGTTTGGGCCCGGACTTCATGAACACTGAAGCTTTCTTT	CASSLGPDFMNTEAFF	TRBV27	.	.	TRBJ1-1
TGTGCCAGCAGCCCCCAGCGGGGCTTGGGTGTAGATACGCAGTATTTT	CASSPQRGLGVDTQYF	TRBV5-5	TRBD2	.	TRBJ2-3
TGCGCCGCACGGGCAGGGGGTCGAGATACGCAGTATTTT	CAARAGGRDTQYF	TRBV10-2	TRBD1	.	TRBJ2-3
TGTGCCAGCAGTGAAGCGGGGCTAGCGTACAATGAGCAGTTCTTC	CASSEAGLAYNEQFF	TRBV6-1	.	.	TRBJ2-1
TGTGCCAGCAGCTTAGCAATGGGACTAGCTTCCTACGAGCAGTACTTC	CASSLAMGLASYEQYF	TRBV11-2	TRBD2	.	TRBJ2-7
TGTGCCAGCAGTTCCCAAGACAGGCTCGATCAGCCCCAGCATTTT	CASSSQDRLDQPQHF	TRBV27	.	.	TRBJ1-5
TGCGCCAGCAGCCTGGGACAGGGGTACGAGCAGTACTTC	CASSLGQGYEQYF	TRBV4-1	TRBD1	few	TRBJ2-7
TGTGCCAGCAGTCCAGGGGTATCGGCTCTATGGGACACCGGGGAGCTGTTTTTT	CASSPGVSALWDTGELFF	TRBV5-8	.	.	TRBJ2-2
TGTGCCAGCAGTGTCGACAGGGGGTACGAGCAGTACTTC	CASSVDRGYEQYF	TRBV2	TRBD1	.	TRBJ2-7
TGCAGCGTTGCCCTGGACAGGGAAGGGAACGAGCAGTACTTC	CSVALDREGNEQYF	TRBV29-1	TRBD1	few	TRBJ2-7
TGTGCCAGCAGAGGGGGGGGGACTCGAGTCTTAGAGACCCAGTACTTC	CASRGGGTRVLETQYF	TRBV7-2	.	.	TRBJ2-5
TGCGCCAGCAGCCAAGATCTGGGCAGGGGGCTTGGCTACACCTTC	CASSQDLGRGLGYTF	TRBV4-1	TRBD1	once	TRBJ1-2
TGTGCCAGCAGCGTCGGACAGGGGGAGCTGTTTTTT	CASSVGQGELFF	TRBV9	.	.	TRBJ2-2